The clone carrying this TCR beta chain has just a few counts. Its specificity is not known. Isolated RNA was reverse transcribed in full, so expressed TCRB transcripts were sequenced. Generated by immunoSEQ multiplex PCR, the TCRdb table keeps only in-frame clones and is missing some. Of approximately 100,000 clones in the sample, roughly 28% were seen once. These data are taken from a study of beta chain features in type 1 diabetes. The study, taken as a whole, reports: Type 1 diabetes patients had moderately but significantly shorter TCRB CDR3s in all four CD4+ subsets.

The CDR3 contains 19 residues. V lost 6 bases, J lost 2 bases, and 15 bases stayed unmatched. CDR1 is MDHEN, CDR2 SYDVKM, per germline. The chain carries TRBV28 and TRBJ2-2; 10 nucleotides line up with TRBD1. Sequencing was performed on central memory CD4+ T cells from blood. The sequence derives from a woman aged 18-30 years with type 1 diabetes. The CDR3 reads CASRDRTGGGPPNTGELFF. CDR3 bases: TGTGCCAGCAGAGACCGGACAGGGGGAGGCCCACCAAACACCGGGGAGCTGTTTTTT.